This T cell receptor (beta chain) was identified in a study of blood T cell repertoires in COVID-19. Study information: Sites across the United States, Italy and Spain contributed samples from acute and convalescent COVID-19. The cDNA or gDNA used as material had been derived from T cells, B-cell-depleted T cells, or PBMCs.

The CDR3 is 15 residues long. In germline, CDR1 is MNHEY, CDR2 SMNVEV (reference sequence). V lost 8 bases to trimming and J lost 6 bases, with 19 bases between them. This clone was detected once. Assignments of participants to cohorts depended upon their own reported clinical history. This table comes from immunoSEQ multiplex PCR, and its TCRdb copy is limited to in-frame clones, with some not included. The top ten hold roughly 4% of the sample, which has some 150,000 clones, 65% to 85% seen once. The material sequenced was PBMCs or T cells enriched from blood (not recorded which). This chain links TRBV27 with TRBJ1-4; D unclear. The source of this sequence is a woman aged 50 to 65 in a cohort exposed to, infected with or recovered from COVID-19 (not recorded which). The CDR3 nucleotides are TGTGCCAGCTCCCGGGCCGGGGTTGCGGATGAAAAACTGTTTTTT. Translated, it gives CASSRAGVADEKLFF.